Judged by abundance, the clone carrying this T cell receptor (beta chain) is medium-sized. The antigen remains unidentified. Trimming took 6 bases from V and 0 from J; bases not matched to a gene: 4. The CDR3 loop spans 16 amino acids. Germline V gene sequence: CDR1 MNHNY, CDR2 SVGAGI (reference sequence). The data were taken from a study of T cell repertoires in aging, cancer and after chemotherapy. Study-wide background: Pre- and post-chemotherapy samples were paired from chronic lymphocytic leukemia patients treated with fludarabine- or bendamustine-based regimens. Overall study results and limits: Median generation probability rose over the chemotherapy interval in each cancer cohort, suggesting rebound thymic output. Age-matched healthy donors had significantly more diverse, less clonal blood TCR repertoires than untreated cancer patients. In healthy donors, age-related TCR diversity loss mainly reflected lost richness.

TRB rearrangements spanning V, D and J were amplified using mixed TRB-A/B primers. One entry per CDR3 protein results from TCRdb running MiXCR on the multiplex PCR reads. Of approximately 5,900 distinct CDR3 sequences in the sample, 21% were seen once. Amplification of TCR beta used genomic DNA extracted from peripheral blood. This chain connects TRBV6-6 to TRBJ2-5; 13 bases agree with TRBD2. This sequence originates from a human donor with a blood cancer. The source material was blood. The CDR3 DNA follows: TGTGCCAGCAGAAAGGGGACTAGCGGGAACCAAGAGACCCAGTACTTC. Protein product: CASRKGTSGNQETQYF.